One sample yielded the 13 T cell receptor beta chains listed below, sequenced in a study of CD8 T cells in ankylosing spondylitis. Study conclusions and caveats: For ankylosing spondylitis blood, a TCR beta motif of fewer than 10 highly homologous variants appeared characteristic.

These TCRs are of unknown antigen specificity. One entry per CDR3 protein results from TCRdb running MiXCR on the 5' RACE reads. The table has about 390,000 distinct CDR3 sequences, about 22% seen once. Sequences were obtained from blood, either unsorted or a sorted T cell fraction (not recorded which). The origin of the receptors is a male donor with ankylosing spondylitis.

This clonotype was observed at least ten times. The rearrangement joins TRBV29-1 to TRBJ2-1; perhaps TRBD1 as D (6 bases). The CDR3 totals 14 residues. CDR1 SQVTM and CDR2 ANQGSEA come from the germline V gene. The V end was cut by 7 bases, the J end by 0 bases, with 13 bases between. The CDR3 region is CSGTEGRSYNEQFF. CDR3 coding DNA: TGCAGCGGGACAGAGGGTCGCTCCTACAATGAGCAGTTCTTC.

The chain employs TRBV29-1 and TRBJ2-1, with 8 bases lining up with TRBD2. Germline V lookup: CDR1 SQVTM, CDR2 ANQGSEA. V lost 3 bases to trimming and J lost 7 bases; unmatched junction nucleotides: 2. The CDR3 runs 12 residues. The CDR3 region is CSVDGGRNEQFF. For the CDR3, the DNA is TGCAGCGTTGACGGCGGGAGGAATGAGCAGTTCTTC.

A few counts support this clonotype. The chain joins TRBV20-1 to TRBJ2-7, with 10 bases fitting TRBD2. CDR1 is DFQATT and CDR2 is SNEGSKA in the germline V gene (reference sequence). This CDR3 spans 15 amino acids. V lost 0 bases, J lost 2 bases, and 4 bases stayed unmatched. CDR3 loop: CSARDGTSATYEQYF. CDR3 sequence (DNA): TGCAGTGCTAGAGACGGGACTAGCGCTACCTACGAGCAGTACTTC.

This clonotype was recorded a few times. This chain links TRBV12-3 or TRBV12-4 with TRBJ2-3; D tentatively reads TRBD1 or TRBD2 (7 bases each). The V gene lost 4 bases and the J gene lost 3 bases, with 14 bases spanning the gap. The CDR3 has 15 amino acids. The CDR3: CASSWEGARTDTQYF. DNA for the CDR3: TGTGCCAGCAGTTGGGAGGGGGCGCGAACAGATACGCAGTATTTT.

The chain couples TRBV7-2 to TRBJ2-3; perhaps TRBD1 as D (6 bases). This CDR3 contains 15 residues. V dropped 4 bases and J dropped 2 bases, with 13 bases sitting between them. In germline, CDR1 is SGHTA, CDR2 FQGNSA. CDR3 in DNA: TGTGCCAGCAGCTCCTGGACAGTGTTCACAGATACGCAGTATTTT. Translated: CASSSWTVFTDTQYF.

This clonotype was detected a few times. The chain combines TRBV4-2 with TRBJ2-1; 11 bases agree with TRBD2. This CDR3 comprises 18 residues. V trimming: 1 base; J trimming: 8 bases; junction bases outside the gene matches: 13. Germline CDR1 is LGHNA and CDR2 is YNFKEQ. The CDR3 region has the DNA TGTGCCAGCAGCCAAGCTGGGGGCTTTGGTAGCGGGAGGGATGAGCAGTTCTTC. It codes for CASSQAGGFGSGRDEQFF.

This rearrangement joins TRBV4-1 to TRBJ2-1, with 11 bases lining up with TRBD2. Germline V gene lookup returns CDR1 MGHRA and CDR2 YSYEKL. This CDR3 comprises 18 residues. The V and J ends lost 0 bases and 5 bases, in that order; junction bases with no gene match: 9. The CDR3 reads CASSQDSRLAGIHNEQFF. CDR3 nucleotide sequence: TGCGCCAGCAGCCAAGATTCGAGACTAGCGGGGATCCACAATGAGCAGTTCTTC.

Only a few counts were recorded for this clonotype. Since a much larger clone is just one base distant, this may be a read error. The V and J genes are TRBV20-1 and TRBJ2-5; possible D gene TRBD2, 6 bases. Germline lookup yields CDR1 DFQATT and CDR2 SNEGSKA (reference sequence). The CDR3 has 16 residues. The CDR3 spells CCARDQASEHIKTQYF. The CDR3 DNA sequence: TGCTGTGCTAGAGATCAAGCTAGCGAGCACATCAAGACCCAGTACTTC.

The CDR3 sequence: CASSKSFGSYGYTF. CDR3 bases: TGTGCCAGCAGCAAATCATTCGGGAGCTATGGCTACACCTTC. The chain is built from TRBV5-6 and TRBJ1-2; D not resolved. The ends were cut back, 4 bases at V and 4 bases at J, with 14 bases in the middle. Germline-derived CDR1 and CDR2 are SGHDT and YYEEEE. CDR3 length: 14 residues. Supplemented by reference TRBV5-6 and TRBJ1-2, the full variable domain reads DAGVTQSPTHLIKTRGQQVTLRCSPKSGHDTVSWYQQALGQGPQFIFQYYEEEERQRGNFPDRFSGHQFPNYSSELNVNALLLGDSALYLCASSKSFGSYGYTFGSGTRLTVV.

This rearrangement joins TRBV7-3 to TRBJ2-7; 8 nucleotides line up with TRBD2. CDR1 and CDR2 from the germline V gene are SGHTA and FQGTGA. The V gene end was trimmed by 5 bases and the J gene end by 3 bases; junction bases not matched to a gene: 6. The CDR3 loop spans 14 amino acids. In DNA, the CDR3 is TGTGCCAGCAGCCCAACTAGCGGATACTACGAGCAGTACTTC. Amino acid sequence: CASSPTSGYYEQYF.

The J gene is TRBJ2-2, the V gene TRBV10-3; a possible D gene is TRBD1 (5 bases). V lost 6 bases, J lost 0 bases, and 8 bases lay in between. Germline V CDR1 and CDR2: ENHRY, SYGVKD. This CDR3 is built from 14 residues. For the CDR3, the DNA is TGTGCCATCAGCGACAGCGCGAACACCGGGGAGCTGTTTTTT. It yields the protein CAISDSANTGELFF.

The V call is TRBV20-1, the J call TRBJ1-5, with a tentative D call TRBD1 (6 bases). The CDR3 is 12 amino acids. The germline V gene has CDR1 DFQATT and CDR2 SNEGSKA (reference sequence). Trimming removed 5 bases from V and 6 bases from J, with 11 bases in between. Here the CDR3 reads CSAGGGSQPQHF. DNA for the CDR3: TGCAGTGCTGGCGGGGGCAGTCAGCCCCAGCATTTT.

The chain joins TRBV12-3 or TRBV12-4 to TRBJ1-6; TRBD1 is a possible D gene (6 bases). CDR3 length: 17 amino acids. V was cut by 4 bases and J by 3 bases, with 16 bases left in between. This CDR3 reads CASSSPWTASYNSPLHF. The CDR3 DNA sequence: TGTGCCAGCAGTTCACCGTGGACAGCGAGCTATAATTCACCCCTCCACTTT.